This T cell receptor beta chain came from a study of cytomegalovirus exposure and HLA in healthy donors. Study-level information: Both the approximately 120 validation repertoires and the roughly 700 first-cohort repertoires used the same platform, as reported by a later analysis. Points from the study as a whole: Listed as cytomegalovirus-associated were 150 to 200 TCR beta chains. In vitro, a few CMV-associated chains proved specific for CMV antigens. Rare TCR sequences dominated, though some public TCRs recurred in many donors.

Produced via immunoSEQ multiplex PCR; TCRdb's table is partial and in-frame only. Of 100,000 to 150,000 clones listed, 89% are singletons. V was trimmed by 4 bases and J by 0 bases, leaving 22 bases between them. Germline V gene data show CDR1 as MNHEY and CDR2 as SMNVEV (reference sequence). This CDR3 is built from 19 residues. For this clone: Antigen: not known.

The receptor's source is a woman under 30 in good health and CMV-seronegative. V gene TRBV27 combines with J gene TRBJ1-3; the D gene is possibly TRBD1 (6 bases). Material for sequencing was PBMCs. For the CDR3, the DNA is TGTGCCAGCAGTTCACTGCGCCCGCGGACAGCTCTCTCTGGAAACACCATATATTTT. Its protein is CASSSLRPRTALSGNTIYF.